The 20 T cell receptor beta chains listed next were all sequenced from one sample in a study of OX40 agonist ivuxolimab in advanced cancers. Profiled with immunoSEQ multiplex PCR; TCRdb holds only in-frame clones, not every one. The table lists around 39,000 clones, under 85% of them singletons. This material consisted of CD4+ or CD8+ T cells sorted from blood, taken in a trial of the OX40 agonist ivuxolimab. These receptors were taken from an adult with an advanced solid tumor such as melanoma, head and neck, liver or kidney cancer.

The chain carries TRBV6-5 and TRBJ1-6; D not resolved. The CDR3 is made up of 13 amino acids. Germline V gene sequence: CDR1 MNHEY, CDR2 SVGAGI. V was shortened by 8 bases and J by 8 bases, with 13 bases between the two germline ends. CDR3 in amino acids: CASGKPKHSPLHF. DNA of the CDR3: TGTGCCAGCGGTAAACCCAAGCATTCACCCCTCCACTTT.

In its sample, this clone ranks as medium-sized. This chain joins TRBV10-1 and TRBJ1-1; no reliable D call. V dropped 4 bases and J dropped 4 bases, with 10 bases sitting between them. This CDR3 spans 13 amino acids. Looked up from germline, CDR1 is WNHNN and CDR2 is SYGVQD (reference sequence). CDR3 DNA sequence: TGCGCCAGCAGTGGTATGTGGGGCACTGAAGCTTTCTTT. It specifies CASSGMWGTEAFF.

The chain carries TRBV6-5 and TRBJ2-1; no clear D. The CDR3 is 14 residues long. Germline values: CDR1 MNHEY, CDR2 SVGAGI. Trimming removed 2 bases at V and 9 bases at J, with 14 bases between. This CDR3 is CASSYKLEYGEQFF. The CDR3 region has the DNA TGTGCCAGCAGTTACAAGTTGGAATATGGTGAGCAGTTCTTC.

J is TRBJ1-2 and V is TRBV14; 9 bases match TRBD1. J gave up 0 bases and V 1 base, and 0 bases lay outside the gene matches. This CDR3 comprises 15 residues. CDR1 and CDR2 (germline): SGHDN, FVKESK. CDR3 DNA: TGTGCCAGCAGCCAAGGGACAGGGGCTAACTATGGCTACACCTTC. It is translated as CASSQGTGANYGYTF.

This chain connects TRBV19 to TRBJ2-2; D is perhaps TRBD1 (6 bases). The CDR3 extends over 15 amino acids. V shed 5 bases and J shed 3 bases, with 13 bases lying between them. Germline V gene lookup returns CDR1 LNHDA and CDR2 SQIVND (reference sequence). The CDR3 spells CASSLYNRDTGELFF. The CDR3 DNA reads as TGTGCCAGTAGTTTATACAACAGGGACACCGGGGAGCTGTTTTTT.

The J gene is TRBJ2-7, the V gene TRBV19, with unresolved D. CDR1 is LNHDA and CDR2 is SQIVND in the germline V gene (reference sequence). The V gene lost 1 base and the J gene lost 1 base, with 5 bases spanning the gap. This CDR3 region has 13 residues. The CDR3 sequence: CASSIGRSYEQYF. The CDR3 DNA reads TGTGCCAGTAGTATAGGCCGGTCCTACGAGCAGTACTTC.

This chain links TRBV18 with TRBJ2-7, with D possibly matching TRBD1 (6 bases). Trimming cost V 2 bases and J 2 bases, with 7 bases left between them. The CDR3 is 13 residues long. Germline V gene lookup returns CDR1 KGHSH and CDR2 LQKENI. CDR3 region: CASSPTGTYEQYF. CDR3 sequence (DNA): TGTGCCAGCTCACCAACAGGGACCTACGAGCAGTACTTC. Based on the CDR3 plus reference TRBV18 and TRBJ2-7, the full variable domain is NAGVMQNPRHLVRRRGQEARLRCSPMKGHSHVYWYRQLPEEGLKFMVYLQKENIIDESGMPKERFSAEFPKEGPSILRIQQVVRGDSAAYFCASSPTGTYEQYFGPGTRLTVT.

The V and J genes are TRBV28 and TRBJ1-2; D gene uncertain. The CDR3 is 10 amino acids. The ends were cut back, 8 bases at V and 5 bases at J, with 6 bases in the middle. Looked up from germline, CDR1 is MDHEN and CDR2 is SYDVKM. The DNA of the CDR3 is TGTGCCAGCGGTCCTTATGGCTACACCTTC. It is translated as CASGPYGYTF.

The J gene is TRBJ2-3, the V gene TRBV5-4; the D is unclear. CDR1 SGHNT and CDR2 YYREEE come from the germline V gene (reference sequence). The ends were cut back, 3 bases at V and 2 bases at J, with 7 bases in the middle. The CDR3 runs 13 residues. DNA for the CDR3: TGTGCCAGCAGCTCGACGTCCACAGATACGCAGTATTTT. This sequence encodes CASSSTSTDTQYF.

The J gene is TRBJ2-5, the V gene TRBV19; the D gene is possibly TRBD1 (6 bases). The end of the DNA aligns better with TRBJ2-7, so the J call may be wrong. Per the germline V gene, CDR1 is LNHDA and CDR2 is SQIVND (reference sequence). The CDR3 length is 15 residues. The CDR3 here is CASSIGTVGRHEQYF. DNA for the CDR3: TGTGCCAGTAGTATAGGGACAGTTGGCAGGCACGAGCAGTACTTC.

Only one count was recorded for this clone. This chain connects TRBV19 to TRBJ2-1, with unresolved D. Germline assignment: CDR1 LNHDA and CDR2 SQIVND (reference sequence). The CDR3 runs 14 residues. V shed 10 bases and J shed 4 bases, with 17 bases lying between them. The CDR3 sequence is CATEDYPNYNEQFF. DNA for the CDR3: TGTGCCACCGAGGATTACCCCAATTACAATGAGCAGTTCTTC.

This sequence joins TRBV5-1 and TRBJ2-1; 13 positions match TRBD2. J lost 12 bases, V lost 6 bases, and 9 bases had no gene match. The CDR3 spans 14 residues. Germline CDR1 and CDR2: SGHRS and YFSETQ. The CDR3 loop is CASKEGTSGVGQFF. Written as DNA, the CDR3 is TGCGCCAGCAAGGAGGGGACTAGCGGGGTGGGGCAGTTCTTC.

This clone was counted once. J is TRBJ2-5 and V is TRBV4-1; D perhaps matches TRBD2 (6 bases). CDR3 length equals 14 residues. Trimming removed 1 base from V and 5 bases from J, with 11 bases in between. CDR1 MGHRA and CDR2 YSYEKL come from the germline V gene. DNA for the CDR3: TGCGCCAGCAGCCAAGGTACTAGCTTGGAGACCCAGTACTTC. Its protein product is CASSQGTSLETQYF.

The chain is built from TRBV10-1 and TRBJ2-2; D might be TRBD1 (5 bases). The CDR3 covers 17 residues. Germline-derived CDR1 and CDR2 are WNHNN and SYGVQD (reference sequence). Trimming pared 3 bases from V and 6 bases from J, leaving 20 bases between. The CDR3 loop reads CASSDPVLKGDSGELFF. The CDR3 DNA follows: TGCGCCAGCAGTGACCCAGTTCTTAAAGGGGATTCCGGGGAGCTGTTTTTT.

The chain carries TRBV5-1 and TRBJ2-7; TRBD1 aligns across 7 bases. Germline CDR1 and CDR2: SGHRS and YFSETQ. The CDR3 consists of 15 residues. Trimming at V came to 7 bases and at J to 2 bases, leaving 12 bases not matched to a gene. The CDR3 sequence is CASQPLGQETYEQYF. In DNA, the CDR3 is TGCGCCAGCCAGCCCCTCGGACAGGAAACCTACGAGCAGTACTTC.

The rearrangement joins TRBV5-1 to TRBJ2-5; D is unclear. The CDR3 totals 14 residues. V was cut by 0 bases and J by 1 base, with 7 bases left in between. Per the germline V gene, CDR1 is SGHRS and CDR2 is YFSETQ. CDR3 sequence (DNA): TGCGCCAGCAGCTTGGGGTACAGCCAAGAGACCCAGTACTTC. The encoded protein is CASSLGYSQETQYF.

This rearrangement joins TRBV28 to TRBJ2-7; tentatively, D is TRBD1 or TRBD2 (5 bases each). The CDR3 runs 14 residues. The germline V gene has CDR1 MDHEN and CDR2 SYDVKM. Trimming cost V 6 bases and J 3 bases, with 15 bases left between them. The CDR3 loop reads CASRRVGTVYEQYF. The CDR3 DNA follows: TGTGCCAGCAGACGTGTCGGGACGGTCTACGAGCAGTACTTC. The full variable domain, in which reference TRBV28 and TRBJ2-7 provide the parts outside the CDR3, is DVKVTQSSRYLVKRTGEKVFLECVQDMDHENMFWYRQDPGLGLRLIYFSYDVKMKEKGDIPEGYSVSREKKERFSLILESASTNQTSMYLCASRRVGTVYEQYFGPGTRLTVT.

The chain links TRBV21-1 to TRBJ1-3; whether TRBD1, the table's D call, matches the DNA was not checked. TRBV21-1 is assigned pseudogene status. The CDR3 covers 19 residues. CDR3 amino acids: CASSTLGQGILYSGNTIYF. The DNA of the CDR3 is TGTGCCAGCAGCACTTTGGGACAGGGGATACTTTACTCTGGAAACACCATATATTTT.

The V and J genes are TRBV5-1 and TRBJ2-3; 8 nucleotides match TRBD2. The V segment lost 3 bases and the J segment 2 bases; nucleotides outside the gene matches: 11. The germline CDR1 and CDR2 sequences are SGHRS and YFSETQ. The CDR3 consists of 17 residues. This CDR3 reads CASSWVVSSGDTDTQYF. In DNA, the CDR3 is TGCGCCAGCAGCTGGGTTGTGAGTAGCGGGGACACAGATACGCAGTATTTT.

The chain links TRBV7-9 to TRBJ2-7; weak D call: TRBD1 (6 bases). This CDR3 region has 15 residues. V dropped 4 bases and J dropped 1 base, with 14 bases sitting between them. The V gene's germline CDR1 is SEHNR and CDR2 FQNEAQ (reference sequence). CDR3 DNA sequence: TGTGCCAGCAGCTATACGGACAGAATGTCCTACGAGCAGTACTTC. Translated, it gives CASSYTDRMSYEQYF.